What follows are 12 T cell receptor beta chains derived from one specimen sequenced in a study of cytomegalovirus exposure and HLA in healthy donors. 13 Jbeta primers and 60 Vbeta primers were used for the PCR. Libraries were prepared by immunoSEQ multiplex PCR; TCRdb keeps only in-frame clonotypes and omits some of them. The repertoire holds some 82,000 clones, with roughly 83% as singletons. The sequenced material came from PBMCs. The receptors were sampled from a woman aged 45-65 years in good health and CMV-seronegative.

Here the CDR3 DNA reads TGTGCCAGCAGTTCTAGTAGCGGGAGATCTCTAGCCAAAAACATTCAGTACTTC. Translated, it gives CASSSSSGRSLAKNIQYF. V gene TRBV27 combines with J gene TRBJ2-4, with 9 bases fitting TRBD2. The J segment lost 0 bases and the V segment lost 4 bases, leaving 10 bases of the junction unmatched. The CDR3 contains 18 residues. Germline V gene data show CDR1 as MNHEY and CDR2 as SMNVEV (reference sequence).

The gene calls are TRBV5-6 and TRBJ1-4; D is perhaps TRBD1 (6 bases). Looked up from germline, CDR1 is SGHDT and CDR2 is YYEEEE. V lost 4 bases and J lost 2, with 12 bases in between. This CDR3 is 15 amino acids long. The CDR3 here is CASSRGAGTNEKLFF. The DNA for the CDR3 is TGTGCCAGCAGCCGGGGGGCAGGGACTAATGAAAAACTGTTTTTT.

This clone appeared a single time. The chain joins TRBV2 to TRBJ1-2, with 7 bases identical to TRBD1. Germline values: CDR1 SNHLY, CDR2 FYNNEI. J lost 4 bases, V lost 5 bases, and 4 bases had no gene match. There are 13 residues in the CDR3. As DNA, the CDR3 is TGTGCCAGCAGTCAGGGACAGTTCTATGGCTACACCTTC. Translation gives CASSQGQFYGYTF. The full variable domain, in which reference TRBV2 and TRBJ1-2 provide the parts outside the CDR3, is EPEVTQTPSHQVTQMGQEVILRCVPISNHLYFYWYRQILGQKVEFLVSFYNNEISEKSEIFDDQFSVERPDGSNFTLKIRSTKLEDSAMYFCASSQGQFYGYTFGSGTRLTVV.

The V and J genes are TRBV7-9 and TRBJ2-1; 11 bases align to TRBD2. CDR1 SEHNR and CDR2 FQNEAQ come from the germline V gene (reference sequence). The J segment lost 9 bases and the V segment lost 6 bases, leaving 10 bases of the junction unmatched. This CDR3 comprises 15 residues. In nucleotides, the CDR3 is TGTGCCAGCAGTCATAGCGGGGGGGTGGGTGGTGAGCAGTTCTTC. Protein: CASSHSGGVGGEQFF.

The rearrangement links TRBV28 to TRBJ2-2, with 9 nucleotides matching TRBD1. J lost 7 bases, V lost 8 bases, and 11 bases had no gene match. The CDR3 is made up of 15 amino acids. Germline CDR1 and CDR2: MDHEN and SYDVKM. The CDR3 sequence is CASPRQGVFVGELFF. The CDR3, as DNA: TGTGCCAGCCCTCGACAGGGGGTTTTCGTCGGGGAGCTGTTTTTT.

The V gene is TRBV6-1, the J gene TRBJ2-7; 11 nucleotides agree with TRBD2. The CDR3 has 13 amino acids. Germline V CDR1 and CDR2: MNHNS, SASEGT. Trimming removed 8 bases from V and 5 bases from J; junction bases left unmatched: 5. This chain's CDR3 is CASLTSGKDEQYF. The CDR3 DNA reads as TGTGCCAGCCTGACTAGCGGGAAAGACGAGCAGTACTTC.

The chain combines TRBV11-2 with TRBJ2-6; 11 bases are a match to TRBD2. Germline lookup yields CDR1 SGHAT and CDR2 FQNNGV. The junction had 6 bases not matched to a gene; V was cut back by 2 bases and J by 3 bases. The CDR3 spans 18 residues. CDR3 sequence: CASSLLTSGEFGANVLTF. CDR3 DNA sequence: TGTGCCAGCAGCTTATTGACTAGCGGGGAATTTGGGGCCAACGTCCTGACTTTC.

In this sample, this clone turned up once. V usage is TRBV5-1 and J usage is TRBJ2-3, with 9 bases lining up with TRBD2. CDR1 and CDR2 from the germline V gene are SGHRS and YFSETQ. The CDR3 runs to 16 residues. Trimming at V came to 0 bases and at J to 1 base, leaving 3 bases not matched to a gene. The CDR3 region is CASSLAERGGTDTQYF. DNA for the CDR3: TGCGCCAGCAGCTTGGCCGAGCGGGGGGGCACAGATACGCAGTATTTT.

The chain couples TRBV19 to TRBJ2-1; 10 bases fit TRBD2. Germline CDR1 and CDR2: LNHDA and SQIVND (reference sequence). V dropped 4 bases and J dropped 4; count of bases not matched to a gene: 10. The CDR3 length is 17 residues. DNA for the CDR3: TGTGCCAGTAGTAAGTCGACTAGCGGGTCCATTTACAATGAGCAGTTCTTC. It codes for CASSKSTSGSIYNEQFF.

V and J are TRBV11-1 and TRBJ2-1; 9 bases agree with TRBD1. In germline, CDR1 is SGHAT, CDR2 FQDESV (reference sequence). V shed 0 bases, J shed 5 bases, and the junction held 8 bases outside the gene matches. The CDR3 spans 17 residues. Here the CDR3 DNA reads TGTGCCAGCAGCTTAGCGTTATCCGGGACAGGGAACAATGAGCAGTTCTTC. It is translated as CASSLALSGTGNNEQFF. The whole variable domain, filled in from reference TRBV11-1 and TRBJ2-1, reads EAEVAQSPRYKITEKSQAVAFWCDPISGHATLYWYRQILGQGPELLVQFQDESVVDDSQLPKDRFSAERLKGVDSTLKIQPAELGDSAMYLCASSLALSGTGNNEQFFGPGTRLTVL.

V and J are TRBV6-9 and TRBJ2-7; 11 nucleotides align to TRBD1. The V gene's germline CDR1 is MNHGY and CDR2 SVAAGI. This CDR3 spans 14 amino acids. V lost 6 bases, J lost 3 bases, and 4 bases stayed unmatched. This CDR3 reads CASRGTGGFYEQYF. CDR3 nucleotides: TGTGCCAGCAGGGGGACAGGGGGGTTCTACGAGCAGTACTTC.

The chain links TRBV11-2 to TRBJ1-6; tentatively, D is TRBD1 (6 bases). The V gene's germline CDR1 is SGHAT and CDR2 FQNNGV. The CDR3 runs to 16 residues. V lost 1 base, J lost 8 bases, and 15 bases lay in between. This chain's CDR3 is CASSLAARGSYSPLHF. As DNA, the CDR3 is TGTGCCAGCAGCTTAGCAGCCAGGGGTAGTTATTCACCCCTCCACTTT.